This TCR beta chain was identified in a study of blood T cell repertoires in COVID-19. V was trimmed by 0 bases and J by 4 bases, leaving 7 bases between them. CDR3 length equals 13 residues. Per germline, CDR1 SGHRS and CDR2 YFSETQ. This table comes from immunoSEQ multiplex PCR, and its TCRdb copy is limited to in-frame clones, with some not included. This sample has about 180,000 clones, with 87% found just once. The rearrangement uses TRBV5-1 and TRBJ1-1; D unclear. Input material: PBMCs or T cells enriched from blood (not recorded which). The sequence was collected from a human donor with acute COVID-19. The donor label of this sample is uncertain. The CDR3 sequence: CASSLGFITEAFF. CDR3 sequence (DNA): TGCGCCAGCAGCTTGGGTTTCATCACTGAAGCTTTCTTT.